Listed below are T cell receptor beta chains from one sample, sequenced in a study of blood T cell repertoires in COVID-19. The table came from immunoSEQ multiplex PCR; TCRdb's copy has only in-frame clones and leaves some out. Among just over 50,000 clones, less than 90% were seen once, and the ten largest hold roughly 15%. Sequenced input: peripheral blood. The source is a human donor with active COVID-19. The donor label of this sample is uncertain. The CDR3 runs from the conserved cysteine through the conserved F or W. D genes are given only for firm matches. Clone size is given for some rows only: seen once, a few or many times, or a class if the clone is expanded.

D gene	V gene	clone size	J gene	CDR3 protein	CDR3 DNA
-	TRBV12-3/TRBV12-4	-	TRBJ2-5	CASTTSAAKTQYF	TGTGCCAGCACCACAAGCGCCGCGAAGACCCAGTACTTC
TRBD2	TRBV5-8	-	TRBJ2-3	CASSGSGASTDTQYF	TGTGCCAGCAGCGGTAGCGGGGCCAGCACAGATACGCAGTATTTT
-	TRBV4-3	-	TRBJ2-7	CASSRHLTYEQYF	TGCGCCAGCAGCCGACATCTGACCTACGAGCAGTACTTC
TRBD1	TRBV4-3	-	TRBJ2-7	CASSQQGQGAYEQYF	TGCGCCAGCAGCCAACAGGGACAGGGGGCCTACGAGCAGTACTTC
TRBD2	TRBV19	-	TRBJ2-2	CATSGVNTGELFF	TGTGCCACTAGCGGGGTGAACACCGGGGAGCTGTTTTTT
-	TRBV21-1	-	TRBJ1-6	CASSPKEDGGRVVGLYNSPLHF	TGTGCCAGCAGCCCGAAAGAAGACGGAGGAAGGGTTGTGGGCCTCTATAATTCACCCCTCCACTTT
-	TRBV19	-	TRBJ2-7	CASRKTGSVTYEQYF	TGTGCCAGTAGGAAAACAGGGTCGGTAACCTACGAGCAGTACTTC
-	TRBV5-1	-	TRBJ2-3	CASSLTASVGTDTQYF	TGCGCCAGCAGCTTGACGGCTAGCGTGGGCACAGATACGCAGTATTTT
TRBD2	TRBV3-1/TRBV3-2	-	TRBJ2-1	CASSQDIGGGRFF	TGTGCCAGCAGCCAAGATATAGGCGGGGGGCGGTTCTTC
-	TRBV7-2	-	TRBJ1-2	CASSSRGGASYGYTF	TGTGCCAGCAGTTCCCGGGGGGGGGCGTCCTATGGCTACACCTTC
TRBD2	TRBV28	-	TRBJ2-7	CGTETSGGSYSYEQYF	TGTGGTACTGAGACTAGCGGGGGGTCTTACTCCTACGAGCAGTACTTC
-	TRBV7-2	-	TRBJ2-3	CASSFYGADTQYF	TGTGCCAGCAGCTTCTACGGGGCAGATACGCAGTATTTT
TRBD2	TRBV9	-	TRBJ2-1	CASSPHPTSNGGAGEQFF	TGTGCCAGCAGCCCTCACCCCACCTCAAACGGGGGGGCAGGTGAGCAGTTCTTC
TRBD2	TRBV7-2	-	TRBJ2-1	CASSLGSGGESEQFF	TGTGCCAGCAGCTTAGGTAGCGGGGGGGAGTCTGAGCAGTTCTTC
-	TRBV5-1	-	TRBJ2-7	CASSLSGPYEQYF	TGCGCCAGCAGCCTGTCAGGGCCTTACGAGCAGTACTTC
-	TRBV11-1	-	TRBJ1-1	CASSLTQAPNTEAFF	TGTGCCAGCAGCTTAACACAGGCCCCTAACACTGAAGCTTTCTTT
-	TRBV12-3/TRBV12-4	-	TRBJ1-6	CASSFYEHSPLHF	TGTGCCAGCAGTTTTTATGAGCATTCACCCCTCCACTTT
TRBD1	TRBV15	-	TRBJ2-7	CATSRGTGGLDEQYF	TGTGCCACCAGCAGAGGCACAGGGGGCTTAGACGAGCAGTACTTC
-	TRBV18	-	TRBJ2-7	CASSPQGGVNEQYF	TGTGCCAGCTCACCGCAAGGGGGTGTCAACGAGCAGTACTTC
TRBD2	TRBV11-2	-	TRBJ2-3	CASSLGAGERTDTQYF	TGTGCCAGCAGCTTAGGGGCGGGGGAGCGCACAGATACGCAGTATTTT
TRBD1	TRBV7-9	-	TRBJ1-2	CASSSLVRTGRKLYGYTF	TGTGCCAGCAGCTCCTTAGTACGGACAGGGAGAAAACTCTATGGCTACACCTTC
TRBD1	TRBV27	-	TRBJ1-6	CASSLGDLRTGLRDNSPLHF	TGTGCCAGCAGTTTGGGGGACCTCCGGACAGGGCTAAGGGATAATTCACCCCTCCACTTT
-	TRBV7-2	-	TRBJ2-1	CASSLAYSSEQFF	TGTGCCAGCAGCTTAGCCTATAGCAGTGAGCAGTTCTTC
-	TRBV5-5	-	TRBJ2-2	CASSLGWTNTGELFF	TGTGCCAGCAGCTTGGGTTGGACAAACACCGGGGAGCTGTTTTTT
-	TRBV20-1	-	TRBJ2-7	CSASTGNRRDF	TGCAGTGCTAGCACAGGGAATCGGAGAGACTTC
-	TRBV6-5	-	TRBJ1-1	CASSYGRVRNTEAFF	TGTGCCAGCAGTTACGGGCGCGTGAGGAACACTGAAGCTTTCTTT
-	TRBV29-1	-	TRBJ1-1	CSGKQNMNTEAFF	TGCAGCGGAAAACAGAACATGAACACTGAAGCTTTCTTT
-	TRBV6-5	-	TRBJ2-2	CASSYNLAGAGELFF	TGTGCCAGCAGTTACAATTTGGCAGGGGCCGGGGAGCTGTTTTTT
TRBD1	TRBV14	-	TRBJ2-7	CASSQAWTGFSYEQYF	TGTGCCAGCAGCCAAGCTTGGACAGGCTTCTCCTACGAGCAGTACTTC
-	TRBV13	-	TRBJ2-3	CASSLGSDTQYF	TGTGCCAGCAGCCTGGGCTCGGATACGCAGTATTTT
-	TRBV24-1	-	TRBJ2-7	CATSDSNSYEQYF	TGTGCCACCAGTGATTCCAATTCCTACGAGCAGTACTTC
-	TRBV7-9	few	TRBJ1-3	CASSLSTSSGNTIYF	TGTGCCAGCAGCTTAAGCACTAGCTCTGGAAACACCATATATTTT
-	TRBV9	-	TRBJ1-2	CASSSRGGYTF	TGTGCCAGCAGCTCCAGGGGTGGCTACACCTTC
-	TRBV5-4	-	TRBJ2-7	CASSSASSYEQYF	TGTGCCAGCAGTTCCGCTAGCTCCTACGAGCAGTACTTC
-	TRBV5-6	-	TRBJ1-6	CASSLAGSGSPLHF	TGTGCCAGCAGCTTGGCAGGGTCGGGCTCACCCCTCCACTTT
-	TRBV4-1	once	TRBJ2-4	CASSQGSVEGKEPLAKNIQYF	TGCGCCAGCAGCCAAGGATCGGTGGAGGGGAAAGAGCCCCTAGCCAAAAACATTCAGTACTTC
-	TRBV7-3	-	TRBJ2-7	CASSRERTPPYEQYF	TGTGCCAGCAGCCGGGAACGGACGCCACCCTACGAGCAGTACTTC
TRBD2	TRBV19	-	TRBJ2-3	CASSRPDRGGGPTDTQYF	TGTGCCAGTAGTAGGCCGGATAGGGGCGGGGGACCCACAGATACGCAGTATTTT
TRBD1	TRBV14	-	TRBJ1-2	CASSQVALRQGGGYTF	TGTGCCAGCAGCCAAGTGGCCTTGCGACAGGGAGGTGGCTACACCTTC
-	TRBV10-3	-	TRBJ2-1	CAISAATEQFF	TGTGCCATCAGTGCAGCGACTGAGCAGTTCTTC
-	TRBV19	-	TRBJ1-4	CASSKNDSPNEKLFF	TGTGCCAGTAGCAAAAATGACAGTCCCAATGAAAAACTGTTTTTT
-	TRBV6-2/TRBV6-3	once	TRBJ2-3	CASSNAGTTSTDTQYF	TGTGCCAGCAGTAACGCCGGGACAACCAGCACAGATACGCAGTATTTT
TRBD2	TRBV13	-	TRBJ2-7	CASSAPGGAREQYF	TGTGCCAGCAGCGCCCCGGGGGGGGCACGCGAGCAGTACTTC
-	TRBV6-6	-	TRBJ1-1	CASRTAGGNTEAFF	TGTGCCAGCAGAACGGCGGGGGGGAACACTGAAGCTTTCTTT
-	TRBV7-2	-	TRBJ1-6	CASSPQGSSYNSPLHF	TGTGCCAGCAGCCCGCAGGGGAGCTCCTATAATTCACCCCTCCACTTT
TRBD2	TRBV10-3	-	TRBJ2-7	CAISEVSGGAGTYEQYF	TGTGCCATCAGTGAGGTTAGCGGGGGGGCAGGGACGTACGAGCAGTACTTC
-	TRBV27	-	TRBJ2-1	CASSLKGVLRPKSYNEQFF	TGTGCCAGCAGTTTAAAAGGGGTTCTTAGGCCTAAATCCTACAATGAGCAGTTCTTC
TRBD2	TRBV7-2	-	TRBJ2-5	CASSPRPSGEETQYF	TGTGCCAGCAGCCCCCGGCCTAGCGGGGAAGAGACCCAGTACTTC
-	TRBV3-1/TRBV3-2	-	TRBJ1-2	CASSQGDRTNYGYTF	TGTGCCAGCAGCCAAGGTGATAGAACTAACTATGGCTACACCTTC
-	TRBV7-9	-	TRBJ1-1	CASSLEGQGNTEAFF	TGTGCCAGCAGCTTAGAAGGCCAGGGGAACACTGAAGCTTTCTTT
-	TRBV7-8	-	TRBJ2-1	CASSLPRQASRNEQFF	TGTGCCAGCAGCTTACCTCGGCAGGCCTCCCGCAATGAGCAGTTCTTC
TRBD2	TRBV6-2/TRBV6-3	-	TRBJ2-2	CASSDRGGSTGELFF	TGTGCCAGCAGCGACCGGGGGGGGTCCACCGGGGAGCTGTTTTTT
-	TRBV6-2/TRBV6-3	-	TRBJ1-2	CASSYPGSGHYGYTF	TGTGCCAGCAGTTACCCCGGGTCAGGGCACTATGGCTACACCTTC
-	TRBV9	-	TRBJ1-2	CASSVGDRLFYGYTF	TGTGCCAGCAGCGTAGGCGACAGACTCTTCTATGGCTACACCTTC
TRBD1	TRBV3-1/TRBV3-2	-	TRBJ1-6	CASRKTGQANSPLHF	TGTGCCAGCAGGAAAACGGGACAGGCTAATTCACCCCTCCACTTT